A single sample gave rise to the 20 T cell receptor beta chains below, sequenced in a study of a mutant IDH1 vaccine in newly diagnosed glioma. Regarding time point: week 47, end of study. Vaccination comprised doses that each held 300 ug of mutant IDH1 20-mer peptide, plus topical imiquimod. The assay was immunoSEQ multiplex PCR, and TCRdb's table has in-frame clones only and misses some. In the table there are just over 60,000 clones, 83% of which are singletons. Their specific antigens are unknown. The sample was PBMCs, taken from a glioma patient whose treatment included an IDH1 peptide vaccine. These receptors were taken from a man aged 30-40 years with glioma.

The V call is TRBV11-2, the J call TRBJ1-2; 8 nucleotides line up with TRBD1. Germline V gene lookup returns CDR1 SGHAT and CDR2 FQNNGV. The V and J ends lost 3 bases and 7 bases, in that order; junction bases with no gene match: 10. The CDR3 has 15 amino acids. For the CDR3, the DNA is TGTGCCAGCAGCTTTAGACAGGGGTATATGTCTGGCTACACCTTC. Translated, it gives CASSFRQGYMSGYTF.

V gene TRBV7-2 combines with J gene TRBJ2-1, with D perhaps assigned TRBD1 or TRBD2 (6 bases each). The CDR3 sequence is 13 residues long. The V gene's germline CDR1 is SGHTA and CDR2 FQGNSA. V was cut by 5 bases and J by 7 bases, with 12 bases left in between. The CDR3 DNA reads TGTGCCAGCAGCCCAAGGGGGAGGAATGAGCAGTTCTTC. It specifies CASSPRGRNEQFF. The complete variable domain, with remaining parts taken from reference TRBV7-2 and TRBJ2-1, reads GAGVSQSPSNKVTEKGKDVELRCDPISGHTALYWYRQSLGQGLEFLIYFQGNSAPDKSGLPSDRFSAERTGGSVSTLTIQRTQQEDSAVYLCASSPRGRNEQFFGPGTRLTVL.

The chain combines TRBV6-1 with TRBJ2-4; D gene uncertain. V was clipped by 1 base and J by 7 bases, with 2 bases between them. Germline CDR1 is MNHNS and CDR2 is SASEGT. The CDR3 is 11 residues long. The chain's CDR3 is CASSEVNIQYF. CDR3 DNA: TGTGCCAGCAGTGAAGTTAACATTCAGTACTTC.

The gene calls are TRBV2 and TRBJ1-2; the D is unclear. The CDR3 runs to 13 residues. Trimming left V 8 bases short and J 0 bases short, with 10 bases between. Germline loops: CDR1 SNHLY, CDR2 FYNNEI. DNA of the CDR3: TGTGCCAGCTCGCAGAGCCCTAACTATGGCTACACCTTC. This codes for CASSQSPNYGYTF. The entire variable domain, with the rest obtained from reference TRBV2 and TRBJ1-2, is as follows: EPEVTQTPSHQVTQMGQEVILRCVPISNHLYFYWYRQILGQKVEFLVSFYNNEISEKSEIFDDQFSVERPDGSNFTLKIRSTKLEDSAMYFCASSQSPNYGYTFGSGTRLTVV.

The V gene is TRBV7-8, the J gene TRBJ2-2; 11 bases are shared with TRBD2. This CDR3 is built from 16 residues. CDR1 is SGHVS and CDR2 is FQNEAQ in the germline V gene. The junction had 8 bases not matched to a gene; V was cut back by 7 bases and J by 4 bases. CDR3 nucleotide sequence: TGTGCCAGCAAAGTAGCGGGGGGGCCGATCACCGGGGAGCTGTTTTTT. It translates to CASKVAGGPITGELFF.

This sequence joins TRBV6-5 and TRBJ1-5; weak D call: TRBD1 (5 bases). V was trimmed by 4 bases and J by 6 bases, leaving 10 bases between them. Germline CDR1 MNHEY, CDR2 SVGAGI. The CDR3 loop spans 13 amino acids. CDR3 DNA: TGTGCCAGCAGTTCGGGACTGCGTCAGCCCCAGCATTTT. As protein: CASSSGLRQPQHF.

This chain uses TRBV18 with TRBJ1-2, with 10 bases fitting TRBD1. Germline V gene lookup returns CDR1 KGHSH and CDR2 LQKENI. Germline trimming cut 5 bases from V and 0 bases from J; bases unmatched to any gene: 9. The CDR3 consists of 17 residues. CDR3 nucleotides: TGTGCCAGCTCAATGCCGGGACAGGGGAAATCTAACTATGGCTACACCTTC. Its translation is CASSMPGQGKSNYGYTF. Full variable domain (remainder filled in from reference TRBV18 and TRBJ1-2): NAGVMQNPRHLVRRRGQEARLRCSPMKGHSHVYWYRQLPEEGLKFMVYLQKENIIDESGMPKERFSAEFPKEGPSILRIQQVVRGDSAAYFCASSMPGQGKSNYGYTFGSGTRLTVV.

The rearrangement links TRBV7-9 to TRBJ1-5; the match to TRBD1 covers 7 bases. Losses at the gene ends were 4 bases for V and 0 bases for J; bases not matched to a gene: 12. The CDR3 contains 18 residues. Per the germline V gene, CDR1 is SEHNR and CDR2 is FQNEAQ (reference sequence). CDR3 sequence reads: CASSSFRTGVYSNQPQHF. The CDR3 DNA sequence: TGTGCCAGCAGCTCCTTCAGGACAGGAGTTTATAGCAATCAGCCCCAGCATTTT. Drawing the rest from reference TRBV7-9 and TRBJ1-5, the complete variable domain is DTGVSQNPRHKITKRGQNVTFRCDPISEHNRLYWYRQTLGQGPEFLTYFQNEAQLEKSRLLSDRFSAERPKGSFSTLEIQRTEQGDSAMYLCASSSFRTGVYSNQPQHFGDGTRLSIL.

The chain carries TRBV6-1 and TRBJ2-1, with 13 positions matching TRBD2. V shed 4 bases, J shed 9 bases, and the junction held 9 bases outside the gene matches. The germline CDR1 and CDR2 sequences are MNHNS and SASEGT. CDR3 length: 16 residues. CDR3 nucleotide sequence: TGTGCCAGCAGTGGACTAGCGGGGGGCCATATCGGTGAGCAGTTCTTC. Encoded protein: CASSGLAGGHIGEQFF.

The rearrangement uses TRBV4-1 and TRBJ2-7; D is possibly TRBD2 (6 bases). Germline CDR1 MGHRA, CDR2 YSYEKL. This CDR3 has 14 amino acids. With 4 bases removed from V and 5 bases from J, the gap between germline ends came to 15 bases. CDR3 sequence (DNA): TGCGCCAGCAGCCCCAGGTGGGGGGTACACGAGCAGTACTTC. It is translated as CASSPRWGVHEQYF.

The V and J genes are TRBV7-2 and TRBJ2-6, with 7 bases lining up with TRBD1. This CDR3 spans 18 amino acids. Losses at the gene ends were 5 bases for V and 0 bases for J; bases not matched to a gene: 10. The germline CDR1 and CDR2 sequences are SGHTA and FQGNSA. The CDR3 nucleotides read TGTGCCAGCAGCAACCGGACAGGTCTCATCTCTGGGGCCAACGTCCTGACTTTC. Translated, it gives CASSNRTGLISGANVLTF.

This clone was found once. CDR3: CSAHYWDTIYF. CDR3 coding DNA: TGCAGTGCCCACTATTGGGACACCATATATTTT. The genes are TRBV20-1 and TRBJ1-3; no clear D. V lost 6 bases, J lost 8 bases, and 11 bases lay in between. Germline lookup yields CDR1 DFQATT and CDR2 SNEGSKA (reference sequence). The CDR3 sequence is 11 residues long.

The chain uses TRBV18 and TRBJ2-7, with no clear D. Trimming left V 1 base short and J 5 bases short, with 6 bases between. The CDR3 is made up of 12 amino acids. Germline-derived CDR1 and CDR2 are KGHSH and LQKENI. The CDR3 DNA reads TGTGCCAGCTCACCACTGGGCAACGAGCAGTACTTC. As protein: CASSPLGNEQYF.

CDR3 sequence (DNA): TGTGCCAGCAGCCACAGAGAAAGAGAAGAGACCCAGTACTTC. It yields the protein CASSHREREETQYF. This rearrangement joins TRBV11-2 to TRBJ2-5; D gene uncertain. V was cut by 5 bases and J by 3 bases, with 13 bases left in between. This CDR3 comprises 14 residues. The germline V gene encodes CDR1 SGHAT and CDR2 FQNNGV.

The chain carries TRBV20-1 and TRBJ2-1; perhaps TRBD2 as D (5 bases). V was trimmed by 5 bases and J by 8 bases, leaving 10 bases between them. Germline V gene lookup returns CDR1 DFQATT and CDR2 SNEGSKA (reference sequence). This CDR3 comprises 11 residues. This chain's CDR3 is CSAPGVHEQFF. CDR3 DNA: TGCAGTGCTCCCGGGGTCCATGAGCAGTTCTTC.

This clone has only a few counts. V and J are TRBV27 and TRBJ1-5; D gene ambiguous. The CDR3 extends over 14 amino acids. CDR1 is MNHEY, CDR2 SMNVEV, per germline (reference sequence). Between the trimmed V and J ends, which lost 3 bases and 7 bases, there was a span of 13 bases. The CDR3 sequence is CASSFLPVPQPQHF. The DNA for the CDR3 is TGTGCCAGCAGTTTCCTGCCAGTCCCCCAGCCCCAGCATTTT.

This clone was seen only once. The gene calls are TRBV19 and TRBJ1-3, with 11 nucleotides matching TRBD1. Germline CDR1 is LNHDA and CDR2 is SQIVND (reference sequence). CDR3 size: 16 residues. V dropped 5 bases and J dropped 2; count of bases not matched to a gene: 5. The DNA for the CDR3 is TGTGCCAGTAGTGCGGACAGGGGGCGGACTGGAAACACCATATATTTT. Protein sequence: CASSADRGRTGNTIYF.

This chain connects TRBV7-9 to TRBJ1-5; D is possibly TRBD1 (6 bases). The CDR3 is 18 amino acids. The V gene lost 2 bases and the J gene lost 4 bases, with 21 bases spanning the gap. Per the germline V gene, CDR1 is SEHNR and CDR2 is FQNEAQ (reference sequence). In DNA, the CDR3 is TGTGCCAGCAGCTTAATCGTGTATGGACAGAGCTTTAATCAGCCCCAGCATTTT. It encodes CASSLIVYGQSFNQPQHF.

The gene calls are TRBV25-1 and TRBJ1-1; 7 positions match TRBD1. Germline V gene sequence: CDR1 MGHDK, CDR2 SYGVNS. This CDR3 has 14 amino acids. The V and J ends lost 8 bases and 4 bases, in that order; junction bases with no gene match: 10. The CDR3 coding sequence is TGTGCCAGCCCTCGACAGGGTCCATCCACTGAAGCTTTCTTT. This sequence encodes CASPRQGPSTEAFF.

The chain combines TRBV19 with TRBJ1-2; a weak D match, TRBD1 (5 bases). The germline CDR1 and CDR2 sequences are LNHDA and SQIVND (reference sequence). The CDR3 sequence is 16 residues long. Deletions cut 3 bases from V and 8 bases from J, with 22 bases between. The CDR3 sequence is CASSIATEGVVEGYTF. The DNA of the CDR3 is TGTGCCAGTAGTATTGCGACAGAGGGTGTAGTGGAAGGCTACACCTTC.